This paragraph reports one T cell receptor beta chain. Antigen: not known. These data originate in a study of T cell repertoires in cytomegalovirus infection. TCRdb reprocessed the reads via MiXCR and lists one record per CDR3 protein. The sample has approximately 260,000 distinct CDR3 sequences, 20% to 25% seen once; the top ten hold around 20%. Germline trimming cut 4 bases from V and 6 bases from J; bases unmatched to any gene: 7. Germline CDR1 ENHRY, CDR2 SYGVKD. The CDR3 totals 14 residues. This TCR was sampled from a human donor in good health (CMV status not recorded). Some clones in this sample may be carry-over from other donors' samples. Source: cultured PBMCs, taken from culture after CMV antigen stimulation. The rearrangement joins TRBV10-3 to TRBJ2-3; 7 bases are shared with TRBD2. This chain's CDR3 is CAISARAGRDTQYF. DNA for the CDR3: TGTGCCATCAGTGCTCGAGCGGGGCGGGATACGCAGTATTTT.